The 21 T cell receptor beta chains reported below all come from one sample, sequenced in a study of CXCR3-negative and CXCR3-positive naive CD8 T cells. Libraries were UMI-labeled 5' RACE TRB cDNA. TCRdb reprocessed the 5' RACE reads, with one entry per CDR3 protein and no DNA. Found here are tens of thousands of distinct CDR3 sequences; the top ten clones hold 0.35% to 0.5%. Sequencing was done on a sample of naive CXCR3- CD8+ T cells from blood. Subset noted: CD45RO-CCR7+CD27+CD95- naive CD8+ T cells lacking CXCR3 (TNR3-). These receptors originate from a human donor in good health. Some clones in this sample may be carry-over from other donors' samples.

This chain uses TRBV4-2 with TRBJ2-3. This CDR3 has 13 residues. Germline V CDR1 and CDR2: LGHNA, YNFKEQ. CDR3 loop: CASSQENSDTQYF.

This rearrangement joins TRBV29-1 to TRBJ2-2; lacking DNA, the TRBD1 call made by TCRdb goes unchecked. This CDR3 region has 18 residues. The germline CDR1 and CDR2 sequences are SQVTM and ANQGSEA. This CDR3 is CSVEERRGTGTNTGELFF.

The chain couples TRBV10-3 to TRBJ2-1; TCRdb picks TRBD1, but there is no DNA to check that call. The CDR3 has 11 amino acids. The V gene's germline CDR1 is ENHRY and CDR2 SYGVKD. CDR3 protein: CAIWGDNEQFF.

The rearrangement links TRBV9 to TRBJ2-7; the D call from TCRdb, TRBD2, cannot be confirmed without DNA. CDR1 is SGDLS and CDR2 is YYNGEE in the germline V gene. There are 16 residues in the CDR3. CDR3 loop: CASSVGSGGAFYEKYF.

The chain recombines TRBV7-7 with TRBJ2-5; the D call from TCRdb, TRBD1, cannot be confirmed without DNA. The germline CDR1 and CDR2 sequences are SSHAT and FNYEAQ (reference sequence). The CDR3 contains 15 residues. CDR3 sequence reads: CASSLAHGGGGTQYF.

The chain employs TRBV28 and TRBJ2-1; the TCRdb D gene call, TRBD2, has no DNA to confirm it. Germline V CDR1 and CDR2: MDHEN, SYDVKM. This CDR3 region has 15 residues. CDR3 in amino acids: CASGLAGEPYNEQFF.

This chain connects TRBV14 to TRBJ2-7; TCRdb's D call, TRBD2, is unchecked because there is no DNA. Germline V gives CDR1 SGHDN, CDR2 FVKESK. This CDR3 has 16 amino acids. CDR3 sequence: CASSPKLAGTSYEQYF.

This chain joins TRBV9 and TRBJ2-7; no DNA is available, so the TRBD2 call from TCRdb remains unchecked. The germline gives CDR1 SGDLS, CDR2 YYNGEE. The CDR3 length is 14 residues. CDR3 sequence: CASSAAGRSYEQYF.

This sequence joins TRBV15 and TRBJ2-2; the D call from TCRdb, TRBD1, cannot be confirmed without DNA. Germline CDR1 reads LNHNV; CDR2 reads YYDKDF (reference sequence). This CDR3 has 16 residues. This chain's CDR3 is CATSRVEGASDGELFF.

The rearrangement joins TRBV11-2 to TRBJ2-5; TCRdb selects TRBD2, and the lack of DNA leaves this call unchecked. The CDR3 consists of 18 residues. CDR1 and CDR2 (germline): SGHAT, FQNNGV. The chain's CDR3 is CASSILTSGIPKDETQYF.

The chain employs TRBV7-9 and TRBJ2-7; TCRdb reports TRBD1, a call that lacks DNA to check it against. The CDR3 is made up of 15 amino acids. Germline V gene lookup returns CDR1 SEHNR and CDR2 FQNEAQ (reference sequence). Here the CDR3 reads CASTSTGGTSYEQYF. Using reference TRBV7-9 and TRBJ2-7 for the parts outside the CDR3, the full variable domain is DTGVSQNPRHKITKRGQNVTFRCDPISEHNRLYWYRQTLGQGPEFLTYFQNEAQLEKSRLLSDRFSAERPKGSFSTLEIQRTEQGDSAMYLCASTSTGGTSYEQYFGPGTRLTVT.

The V and J genes are TRBV21-1 and TRBJ2-7. TRBV21-1 is designated a pseudogene. The CDR3 has 14 amino acids. CDR3 in amino acids: CASSERKVSYEQYF.

This chain links TRBV19 with TRBJ2-5. The CDR3 is 14 residues long. Germline CDR1 is LNHDA and CDR2 is SQIVND (reference sequence). The CDR3 region is CASSISTNQETQYF.

The gene calls are TRBV20-1 and TRBJ2-7; there is no DNA to check the TCRdb D call of TRBD1. Germline V gene lookup returns CDR1 DFQATT and CDR2 SNEGSKA (reference sequence). The CDR3 length is 14 residues. This chain's CDR3 is CSAPGQGDWYEQYF.

V and J are TRBV30 and TRBJ2-2; there is no DNA to check the TCRdb D call of TRBD1. In germline, CDR1 is GTSNPN, CDR2 SVGIG (reference sequence). CDR3 length: 13 amino acids. This CDR3 is CAWSGGADRELFF.

The gene calls are TRBV20-1 and TRBJ1-2. The CDR3 length is 16 residues. Per germline, CDR1 DFQATT and CDR2 SNEGSKA (reference sequence). The CDR3 loop is CSARDFKLGVSNGYTF.

This chain connects TRBV5-1 to TRBJ2-1; TCRdb gives TRBD2 as the D gene, but with no DNA this cannot be confirmed. The germline V gene encodes CDR1 SGHRS and CDR2 YFSETQ. This CDR3 region has 18 residues. This chain's CDR3 is CASSLYGRPQSSYNEQFF. Full variable domain (missing parts from reference TRBV5-1 and TRBJ2-1): KAGVTQTPRYLIKTRGQQVTLSCSPISGHRSVSWYQQTPGQGLQFLFEYFSETQRNKGNFPGRFSGRQFSNSRSEMNVSTLELGDSALYLCASSLYGRPQSSYNEQFFGPGTRLTVL.

The V gene is TRBV12-3 or TRBV12-4, the J gene TRBJ2-4; absent DNA, TCRdb's TRBD1 call cannot be checked. The CDR3 loop spans 14 amino acids. The CDR3 is CASSLGGAKNIQYF.

This chain joins TRBV7-9 and TRBJ1-1; absent DNA, TCRdb's TRBD1 call cannot be checked. This CDR3 has 14 amino acids. From germline, CDR1 is SEHNR and CDR2 FQNEAQ (reference sequence). The CDR3 reads CASSSGQQNTEAFF.

V usage is TRBV3-1 and J usage is TRBJ1-5; the D call from TCRdb, TRBD1, cannot be confirmed without DNA. Germline lookup yields CDR1 LGHDT and CDR2 YNNKEL (reference sequence). The CDR3 has 14 residues. The CDR3 sequence is CASSQDPGTRPQHF.

The chain has TRBV7-9 and TRBJ1-1; lacking DNA, the TRBD1 call made by TCRdb goes unchecked. Germline V gene lookup returns CDR1 SEHNR and CDR2 FQNEAQ (reference sequence). This CDR3 has 19 residues. CDR3 protein: CASSLDDWDEGTGLVLAFF.